The TCR beta chain under discussion was sequenced for a study of blood T cell repertoires in COVID-19. Across the whole study: Both acute and convalescent COVID-19 samples were obtained from the United States, Italy and Spain. The analysed material was cDNA or gDNA that came from T cells, B-cell-depleted T cells, or PBMCs.

V shed 7 bases and J shed 0 bases, with 13 bases lying between them. Germline V gives CDR1 SNHLY, CDR2 FYNNEI. The CDR3 consists of 14 residues. Sequencing used immunoSEQ multiplex PCR; TCRdb keeps in-frame clones, though not all of them. The sample yields 100,000 to 120,000 clones, approximately 70% seen once. The V call is TRBV2, the J call TRBJ2-7; D might be TRBD2 (6 bases). The sequenced material came from peripheral blood. This TCR derives from a woman aged 55-75 years with acute or convalescent COVID-19. Here the CDR3 DNA reads TGTGCCAGCACCCTGGGAGGAGGCTCCTACGAGCAGTACTTC. It is translated as CASTLGGGSYEQYF.